The next 7 T cell receptor beta chains were all read from a single sample in a study of T cell clones after liver transplantation. The protocol was immunoSEQ multiplex PCR, while the TCRdb copy is restricted to in-frame clones and leaves out a portion. The data contain some 59,000 clones, 60% to 80% of them seen just once; the ten biggest clones take up around 9.1%. This specimen consisted of CD4+ T cells from blood, obtained at the 22-month timepoint. Receptors were obtained from a human patient who received a liver transplant. Some T cells may be transferred from the graft donor.

The chain employs TRBV9 and TRBJ1-3; D remains unclear. V lost 0 bases and J lost 2, with 6 bases in between. This CDR3 comprises 14 residues. Germline V gene data show CDR1 as SGDLS and CDR2 as YYNGEE. In DNA form, the CDR3 reads TGTGCCAGCAGCGTAGCGCCTACTGGAAACACCATATATTTT. Translated: CASSVAPTGNTIYF.

This clone was detected only a few times. V usage is TRBV19 and J usage is TRBJ1-1; D ambiguous. V was shortened by 1 base and J by 4 bases, with 16 bases between the two germline ends. CDR1 and CDR2 from the germline V gene are LNHDA and SQIVND (reference sequence). The length of the CDR3 is 16 residues. CDR3 bases: TGTGCCAGTAGTATAGGGAGCCCCACCGGCGGCACTGAAGCTTTCTTT. Amino acid sequence: CASSIGSPTGGTEAFF. Full variable domain (outside the CDR3, taken from reference TRBV19 and TRBJ1-1): DGGITQSPKYLFRKEGQNVTLSCEQNLNHDAMYWYRQDPGQGLRLIYYSQIVNDFQKGDIAEGYSVSREKKESFPLTVTSAQKNPTAFYLCASSIGSPTGGTEAFFGQGTRLTVV.

The chain has TRBV7-2 and TRBJ1-1; 7 bases line up with TRBD1. From germline, CDR1 is SGHTA and CDR2 FQGNSA. CDR3 length: 13 residues. The junction had 6 bases not matched to a gene; V was cut back by 6 bases and J by 5 bases. The CDR3 is CASRSTGATEAFF. CDR3 sequence (DNA): TGTGCCAGCAGGTCCACAGGGGCTACTGAAGCTTTCTTT.

The chain couples TRBV7-9 to TRBJ1-1, with a weak D call TRBD1 (5 bases). This CDR3 spans 15 amino acids. Trimming stripped 2 bases from V and 3 bases from J, with 13 bases between. CDR1 and CDR2 (germline): SEHNR, FQNEAQ (reference sequence). The CDR3 sequence: CASSLRPGGHTEAFF. The CDR3 nucleotides are TGTGCCAGCAGCTTACGCCCCGGGGGTCACACTGAAGCTTTCTTT.

This clone was seen ten or more times. V usage is TRBV7-8 and J usage is TRBJ2-7; possibly TRBD1 for D (5 bases). This CDR3 has 12 residues. V gave up 6 bases and J gave up 5 bases, with 11 bases separating them. The germline CDR1 and CDR2 sequences are SGHVS and FQNEAQ. Here the CDR3 reads CASSQRGDEQYF. The CDR3 coding sequence is TGTGCCAGCAGTCAAAGGGGTGACGAGCAGTACTTC.

This rearrangement joins TRBV29-1 to TRBJ2-1, with 9 bases lining up with TRBD1. Germline CDR1 SQVTM, CDR2 ANQGSEA. There are 14 residues in the CDR3. V trimming: 8 bases; J trimming: 4 bases; junction bases outside the gene matches: 9. The CDR3 region has the DNA TGCAGCTATGCCTCCGGGACAGGGTACAATGAGCAGTTCTTC. It is translated as CSYASGTGYNEQFF.

This clone came up a few times. The chain has TRBV29-1 and TRBJ1-1, with TRBD1 matching over 9 bases. The junction had 6 bases not matched to a gene; V was cut back by 6 bases and J by 4 bases. The germline CDR1 and CDR2 sequences are SQVTM and ANQGSEA. The CDR3 has 13 residues. The CDR3 nucleotides are TGCAGCGTGCGGGGACAGGGTGGCACTGAAGCTTTCTTT. Amino acid sequence: CSVRGQGGTEAFF.